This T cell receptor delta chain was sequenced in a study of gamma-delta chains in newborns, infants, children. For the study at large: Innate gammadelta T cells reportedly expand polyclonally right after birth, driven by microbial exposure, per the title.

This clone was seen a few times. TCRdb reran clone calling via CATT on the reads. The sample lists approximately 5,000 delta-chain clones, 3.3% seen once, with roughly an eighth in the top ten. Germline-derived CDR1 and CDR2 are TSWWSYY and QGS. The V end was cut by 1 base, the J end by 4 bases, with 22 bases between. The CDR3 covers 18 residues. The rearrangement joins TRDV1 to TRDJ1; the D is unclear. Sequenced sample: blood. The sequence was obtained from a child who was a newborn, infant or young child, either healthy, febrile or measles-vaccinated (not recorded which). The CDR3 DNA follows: TGTGCTCTTGGGGAACGGCGCAGCGCGATGAGAAGATTCGATAAACTCATCTTT. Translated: CALGERRSAMRRFDKLIF.